This T cell receptor (beta chain) was found in a study of OX40 agonist ivuxolimab in advanced cancers. Profiled with immunoSEQ multiplex PCR; TCRdb holds only in-frame clones, not every one. This sample has 60,000 to 80,000 clones, with roughly 87% found just once. The sequencing here drew on CD4+ or CD8+ T cells sorted from blood, taken in a trial of the OX40 agonist ivuxolimab. The clonotype originates from an adult with an advanced solid tumor such as melanoma, head and neck, liver or kidney cancer.

The CDR3 region has the DNA TGTGCCAGCAGCAAGGGCTTAATGGGGCTACTGTACTTC. Encoded protein: CASSKGLMGLLYF. The chain employs TRBV7-2 and TRBJ2-4; a possible D gene is TRBD1 (5 bases). CDR3 length equals 13 residues. V was shortened by 5 bases and J by 15 bases, with 20 bases between the two germline ends. CDR1 SGHTA and CDR2 FQGNSA come from the germline V gene.